A selection of T cell receptor beta chains follows, all from one sample in a study of Ad26.COV2.S vaccination and SARS-CoV-2 variants. Assay used: immunoSEQ multiplex PCR; TCRdb lists only in-frame clones, some missing. The sample has over 400,000 clones; 92% are singletons. The material sequenced was peripheral blood, taken in a trial of Ad26.COV2.S vaccine versus placebo. The receptors originated from a person aged 18-65 years who received the Ad26.COV2.S COVID-19 vaccine or a placebo. CDR3s include the opening cysteine and the closing phenylalanine or tryptophan. D genes are given only for firm matches. Part of the rows lack a size; the others show once, few, many or a class for expanded clones.

D gene: .
J gene: TRBJ2-1
V gene: TRBV28
clone size: .
CDR3 DNA: TGTGCCAGCAGTGACTACAGGGATGAGCAGTTCTTC
CDR3 protein: CASSDYRDEQFF

D gene: .
J gene: TRBJ2-3
V gene: TRBV27
clone size: .
CDR3 DNA: TGTGCCAGCAGTTTTTTGGGCGATACGCAGTATTTT
CDR3 protein: CASSFLGDTQYF

D gene: TRBD1
J gene: TRBJ1-2
V gene: TRBV6-2/TRBV6-3
clone size: .
CDR3 DNA: TGTGCCAGCAGTCCATACCGGCGACAGGGCCATAACTATGGCTACACCTTC
CDR3 protein: CASSPYRRQGHNYGYTF

D gene: .
J gene: TRBJ2-7
V gene: TRBV12-2
clone size: .
CDR3 DNA: TGTGCAAGTCGTCCCCAAACCGGGACTAGCGGGGGGGCGTTCTCCTACGAGCAGTACTTC
CDR3 protein: CASRPQTGTSGGAFSYEQYF

D gene: TRBD2
J gene: TRBJ2-1
V gene: TRBV3-1/TRBV3-2
clone size: .
CDR3 DNA: TGTGCCAGCAGCCAAAGTGGCGGGGGGGCCAATAATGAGCAGTTCTTC
CDR3 protein: CASSQSGGGANNEQFF

D gene: .
J gene: TRBJ1-2
V gene: TRBV6-2/TRBV6-3
clone size: few
CDR3 DNA: TGTGCCAGCAGCGCGTTAATGACCAGGGGCGGAGGCTACACCTTC
CDR3 protein: CASSALMTRGGGYTF

D gene: .
J gene: TRBJ1-1
V gene: TRBV14
clone size: .
CDR3 DNA: TGTGCCAGCAGCCAAAACCCCATACCCACCCCTGAAGCTTTCTTT
CDR3 protein: CASSQNPIPTPEAFF

D gene: .
J gene: TRBJ1-4
V gene: TRBV6-6
clone size: once
CDR3 DNA: TGTGCCAGCAGACAGACCTGGGCTAATGAAAAACTGTTTTTT
CDR3 protein: CASRQTWANEKLFF

D gene: TRBD1
J gene: TRBJ1-5
V gene: TRBV10-3
clone size: .
CDR3 DNA: TGTGCCATCAGTGAGAAGGGGGACAGTCTGGCTTGGCCCCAGCATTTT
CDR3 protein: CAISEKGDSLAWPQHF

D gene: TRBD2
J gene: TRBJ2-3
V gene: TRBV19
clone size: .
CDR3 DNA: TGTGCCAGTAGTATTGCGGGAGAACACACAGATACGCAGTATTTT
CDR3 protein: CASSIAGEHTDTQYF

D gene: .
J gene: TRBJ1-5
V gene: TRBV5-5
clone size: .
CDR3 DNA: TGTGCCAGCAGCTCCGTCCCGGGCAATCAGCCCCAGCATTTT
CDR3 protein: CASSSVPGNQPQHF

D gene: .
J gene: TRBJ2-1
V gene: TRBV28
clone size: .
CDR3 DNA: TGTGCCAGCAGTTCGTACACAGGGAAGACGACCGATGAGCAGTTCTTC
CDR3 protein: CASSSYTGKTTDEQFF

D gene: TRBD2
J gene: TRBJ2-1
V gene: TRBV29-1
clone size: .
CDR3 DNA: TGCAGCGTTGGGGGGGGAGGGAACAATGAGCAGTTCTTC
CDR3 protein: CSVGGGGNNEQFF

D gene: .
J gene: TRBJ2-6
V gene: TRBV7-2
clone size: once
CDR3 DNA: TGTGCCAGCAGCTTACTTTTCTCGCCGGATGGGGCCAACGTCCTGACTTTC
CDR3 protein: CASSLLFSPDGANVLTF

D gene: .
J gene: TRBJ2-5
V gene: TRBV7-2
clone size: .
CDR3 DNA: TGTGCCAGCAGCGATCCAGGATTTGGGGAGACCCAGTACTTC
CDR3 protein: CASSDPGFGETQYF

D gene: .
J gene: TRBJ1-1
V gene: TRBV7-9
clone size: .
CDR3 DNA: TGTGCCAGCAGTCACTCAGGGAGGAGGGACACTGAAGCTTTCTTT
CDR3 protein: CASSHSGRRDTEAFF

D gene: TRBD1
J gene: TRBJ1-4
V gene: TRBV30
clone size: .
CDR3 DNA: TGTGCCTGGAGTGTACGTCGAACAGGGGGCGTTACTAATGAAAAACTGTTTTTT
CDR3 protein: CAWSVRRTGGVTNEKLFF

D gene: .
J gene: TRBJ2-2
V gene: TRBV6-6
clone size: .
CDR3 DNA: TGTGCCGTAGGTGTGGGGGGCCTAAACACCGGGGAGCTGTTTTTT
CDR3 protein: CAVGVGGLNTGELFF

D gene: .
J gene: TRBJ1-2
V gene: TRBV10-2
clone size: .
CDR3 DNA: TGCGCCAGCAGTGAAGGAGGACCTCGGGGGTGGATGTCCTTC
CDR3 protein: CASSEGGPRGWMSF

D gene: TRBD1
J gene: TRBJ1-2
V gene: TRBV29-1
clone size: .
CDR3 DNA: TGCAGCGTAGCGGACAGGGTGAACTATGGCTACACCTTC
CDR3 protein: CSVADRVNYGYTF

D gene: TRBD1
J gene: TRBJ2-7
V gene: TRBV28
clone size: .
CDR3 DNA: TGTGCCAGCAGCCCAGACAGGGGCTACGAGCAGTACTTC
CDR3 protein: CASSPDRGYEQYF

D gene: .
J gene: TRBJ2-3
V gene: TRBV9
clone size: .
CDR3 DNA: TGTGCCAGCAGCGTAGATCAGCCCTATACGCAGTATTTT
CDR3 protein: CASSVDQPYTQYF

D gene: .
J gene: TRBJ1-3
V gene: TRBV18
clone size: .
CDR3 DNA: TGTGCCAGCTCACCCCAGGGAGTGGGTGGAAACACCATATATTTT
CDR3 protein: CASSPQGVGGNTIYF

D gene: TRBD1
J gene: TRBJ1-1
V gene: TRBV5-4
clone size: .
CDR3 DNA: TGTGCCAGCACGACAGGGGGCTGGGGCACTGAAGCTTTCTTT
CDR3 protein: CASTTGGWGTEAFF

D gene: .
J gene: TRBJ2-5
V gene: TRBV6-5
clone size: .
CDR3 DNA: TGTGCCAGCAGTTACCTCCCAGGGATTGAGACCCAGTACTTC
CDR3 protein: CASSYLPGIETQYF

D gene: .
J gene: TRBJ1-5
V gene: TRBV7-6
clone size: .
CDR3 DNA: TGTGCCAGCAGCCCCCAGTCTGGAAATCAGCCCCAGCATTTT
CDR3 protein: CASSPQSGNQPQHF

D gene: .
J gene: TRBJ2-7
V gene: TRBV7-9
clone size: .
CDR3 DNA: TGTGCCAGCAGCTTAGTCAGGGTACCCTACGAGCAGTACTTC
CDR3 protein: CASSLVRVPYEQYF

D gene: .
J gene: TRBJ2-5
V gene: TRBV15
clone size: .
CDR3 DNA: TGTGCCACCAGCAGAGGGGGGGTTTCGGCCCAAGAGACCCAGTACTTC
CDR3 protein: CATSRGGVSAQETQYF

D gene: .
J gene: TRBJ2-7
V gene: TRBV27
clone size: .
CDR3 DNA: TGTGCCAGCAGTTTATCGGGGGGCGCCACCTACGAGCAGTACTTC
CDR3 protein: CASSLSGGATYEQYF

D gene: .
J gene: TRBJ1-1
V gene: TRBV9
clone size: .
CDR3 DNA: TGTGCCAGCACCCTAGTTGAAGAGGGGGGGCGTTTGAACACTGAAGCTTTCTTT
CDR3 protein: CASTLVEEGGRLNTEAFF

D gene: .
J gene: TRBJ1-6
V gene: TRBV9
clone size: .
CDR3 DNA: TGTGCCAGCAGCGTAGGCGGGAATTCACCCCTCCACTTT
CDR3 protein: CASSVGGNSPLHF

D gene: .
J gene: TRBJ1-4
V gene: TRBV21-1
clone size: .
CDR3 DNA: TGTGCCAGCAGCTGGGGCAGGCCCCGAGGAAAACTGTTTTTT
CDR3 protein: CASSWGRPRGKLFF

D gene: TRBD1
J gene: TRBJ1-1
V gene: TRBV30
clone size: .
CDR3 DNA: TGTGCCGCGAGGGACAGGCTAAACACTGAAGCTTTCTTT
CDR3 protein: CAARDRLNTEAFF

D gene: .
J gene: TRBJ2-7
V gene: TRBV14
clone size: .
CDR3 DNA: TGTGCCAGAGGGGCCTGCTACGAGCAGTACTTC
CDR3 protein: CARGACYEQYF

D gene: .
J gene: TRBJ1-1
V gene: TRBV5-1
clone size: .
CDR3 DNA: TGCGCCAGCAGCTTGGCCTCGACGGGGATGAACACTGAAGCTTTCTTT
CDR3 protein: CASSLASTGMNTEAFF

D gene: TRBD1
J gene: TRBJ2-3
V gene: TRBV27
clone size: .
CDR3 DNA: TGTGCCAGCAGTCTTATCCTACGGGACAGTAAGACAGATACGCAGTATTTT
CDR3 protein: CASSLILRDSKTDTQYF

D gene: TRBD2
J gene: TRBJ2-7
V gene: TRBV15
clone size: .
CDR3 DNA: TGTGCCACCAGCAGAGATAGCGGGCCCTCCTACGAGCAGTACTTC
CDR3 protein: CATSRDSGPSYEQYF

D gene: .
J gene: TRBJ2-1
V gene: TRBV7-9
clone size: .
CDR3 DNA: TGTGCCAGCAGCTTAGGGGGAGGGGGTAGCTCCTACAATGAGCAGTTCTTC
CDR3 protein: CASSLGGGGSSYNEQFF

D gene: .
J gene: TRBJ1-1
V gene: TRBV5-4
clone size: .
CDR3 DNA: TGTGCCAGCAGCTTGTACGGGGCCACTGAAGCTTTCTTT
CDR3 protein: CASSLYGATEAFF

D gene: .
J gene: TRBJ2-3
V gene: TRBV19
clone size: .
CDR3 DNA: TGTGCCAGTACCGACGGAGCCCGCACAGATACGCAGTATTTT
CDR3 protein: CASTDGARTDTQYF

D gene: TRBD1
J gene: TRBJ2-3
V gene: TRBV7-8
clone size: .
CDR3 DNA: TGTGCCAGCAGCCGAGACAGGGTGTTCACAGATACGCAGTATTTT
CDR3 protein: CASSRDRVFTDTQYF

D gene: .
J gene: TRBJ1-5
V gene: TRBV3-1/TRBV3-2
clone size: .
CDR3 DNA: TGTGCCAGCAGCCAGTCGGGGAGCAATCAGCCCCAGCATTTT
CDR3 protein: CASSQSGSNQPQHF

D gene: .
J gene: TRBJ1-2
V gene: TRBV19
clone size: .
CDR3 DNA: TGTGCCAGTAGCCTCCGGGGGGGCAGGGGTCTTGGCTACACCTTC
CDR3 protein: CASSLRGGRGLGYTF

D gene: TRBD2
J gene: TRBJ2-3
V gene: TRBV9
clone size: .
CDR3 DNA: TGTGCCAGCAGCGTAGTTTCCGGGGTACTAGCGGGGGCCAGCACAGATACGCAGTATTTT
CDR3 protein: CASSVVSGVLAGASTDTQYF

D gene: .
J gene: TRBJ2-7
V gene: TRBV4-3
clone size: .
CDR3 DNA: TGCGCCAGCAGCCGAGGGACGGAGGCCTACGAGCAGTACTTC
CDR3 protein: CASSRGTEAYEQYF

D gene: .
J gene: TRBJ1-4
V gene: TRBV5-1
clone size: .
CDR3 DNA: TGCGCCAGCAGCTTGGCCGGGAGTAGTGAAAAACTGTTTTTT
CDR3 protein: CASSLAGSSEKLFF

D gene: .
J gene: TRBJ1-4
V gene: TRBV7-2
clone size: .
CDR3 DNA: TGTGCCAGCAGCTTAAGTGGGGACCTCCGAAATGTCTACGAAAAACTGTTTTTT
CDR3 protein: CASSLSGDLRNVYEKLFF

D gene: .
J gene: TRBJ2-6
V gene: TRBV18
clone size: .
CDR3 DNA: TGTGCCAGCTCACCTCAGGACCTCTCTGGGGCCAACGTCCTGACTTTC
CDR3 protein: CASSPQDLSGANVLTF